This T cell receptor beta chain was identified in a study of beta chain features in type 1 diabetes. Notes on the study in general: In comparison with healthy donors, patients had naive, central memory and Treg TCRB repertoires that appeared more similar. Here, the possible influence of HLA type (on TCRB rearrangement) remained unresolved. Because the template was cDNA, high-expressing cells might be over-represented. Type 1 diabetes patients showed a moderate but significant shortening of TCRB CDR3s in all four CD4+ subsets.

As concerns this clone: The antigen is not known.

TCRB transcripts that were expressed got sequenced, as all of the isolated RNA had been reverse transcribed. Libraries were prepared by immunoSEQ multiplex PCR; TCRdb keeps only in-frame clonotypes and omits some of them. The sample includes roughly 610,000 clones, around 16% seen only once; the top ten take approximately 0.093%. Trimming cost V 0 bases and J 5 bases, with 6 bases left between them. Germline-derived CDR1 and CDR2 are SGHDN and FVKESK. This CDR3 has 13 amino acids. Sequencing was carried out using naive CD4+ T cells from blood. The receptor was isolated from a man between 18 and 29 years old in good health. The chain recombines TRBV14 with TRBJ2-3; D ambiguous. Written as DNA, the CDR3 is TGTGCCAGCAGCCAAGATCTCAGAGATACGCAGTATTTT. Translated, it gives CASSQDLRDTQYF. Based on the CDR3 plus reference TRBV14 and TRBJ2-3, the full variable domain is EAGVTQFPSHSVIEKGQTVTLRCDPISGHDNLYWYRRVMGKEIKFLLHFVKESKQDESGMPNNRFLAERTGGTYSTLKVQPAELEDSGVYFCASSQDLRDTQYFGPGTRLTVL.